Presented here are 20 T cell receptor beta chains from one specimen sequenced in a study of OX40 agonist ivuxolimab in advanced cancers. Repertoires were generated with immunoSEQ multiplex PCR, while TCRdb's copy carries only in-frame clones and drops some. The sample lists more than 60,000 clones; about 87% were seen once. Here the sequenced sample was CD4+ or CD8+ T cells sorted from blood, taken in a trial of the OX40 agonist ivuxolimab. The receptors stem from an adult with an advanced solid tumor such as melanoma, head and neck, liver or kidney cancer.

J is TRBJ2-7 and V is TRBV28; 7 bases map to TRBD2. From germline, CDR1 is MDHEN and CDR2 SYDVKM. The ends lost 6 bases at V and 3 bases at J; junction bases unmatched: 8. CDR3 length: 14 residues. The CDR3 region has the DNA TGTGCCAGCAGCTGGGAGGGAAATCGCTACGAGCAGTACTTC. Encoded protein: CASSWEGNRYEQYF.

CDR3: CASSYHGGGGNQPQHF. The CDR3 bases are TGTGCCAGCAGCTACCATGGTGGGGGCGGCAATCAGCCCCAGCATTTT. The chain employs TRBV28 and TRBJ1-5; possibly TRBD1 for D (6 bases). V lost 6 bases and J 2 bases, leaving 17 bases between the germline ends. Germline assignment: CDR1 MDHEN and CDR2 SYDVKM. The CDR3 extends over 16 amino acids.

J is TRBJ2-7 and V is TRBV5-1, with a tentative D call TRBD1 (6 bases). The V end was cut by 0 bases, the J end by 4 bases, with 29 bases between. CDR1 and CDR2 (germline): SGHRS, YFSETQ. This CDR3 has 20 residues. The CDR3 DNA is TGCGCCAGCAGCTTGGCCGAGGACAGCCACCATCCAGTTCGGGGTTACGAGCAGTACTTC. This codes for CASSLAEDSHHPVRGYEQYF.

This clone was counted once. The J gene is TRBJ2-1, the V gene TRBV29-1; 7 nucleotides align to TRBD1. This CDR3 contains 14 residues. Germline V gives CDR1 SQVTM, CDR2 ANQGSEA. Germline trimming cut 3 bases from V and 4 bases from J; bases unmatched to any gene: 6. The CDR3 is CSVDSGGLYNEQFF. DNA of the CDR3: TGCAGCGTTGATTCAGGGGGATTGTACAATGAGCAGTTCTTC.

The chain joins TRBV30 to TRBJ1-3; D possibly corresponds to TRBD1 (5 bases). V was pared by 2 bases and J by 2 bases, with 7 bases between. Looked up from germline, CDR1 is GTSNPN and CDR2 is SVGIG (reference sequence). This CDR3 contains 13 residues. CDR3 nucleotides: TGTGCCTGGAGTAGGGGCGCTGGAAACACCATATATTTT. Protein product: CAWSRGAGNTIYF.

This CDR3 reads CATSKLAGVTDTQYF. Here the CDR3 DNA reads TGTGCCACTAGTAAGCTAGCGGGGGTAACAGATACGCAGTATTTT. The chain carries TRBV27 and TRBJ2-3; 10 nucleotides align to TRBD2. CDR1 is MNHEY and CDR2 is SMNVEV in the germline V gene (reference sequence). The CDR3 runs to 15 residues. V was pared by 10 bases and J by 3 bases, with 10 bases of the junction left unmatched.

The V call is TRBV6-6, the J call TRBJ1-1; D unclear. V was cut by 6 bases and J by 1 base, with 12 bases left in between. Germline V lookup: CDR1 MNHNY, CDR2 SVGAGI (reference sequence). The CDR3 has 14 amino acids. The CDR3 nucleotides read TGTGCCAGCAGCTCCCGGCAATCGAACACTGAAGCTTTCTTT. It translates to CASSSRQSNTEAFF.

The table lists this clone with a count of one. The chain recombines TRBV4-2 with TRBJ1-1; no clear D. V was trimmed by 2 bases and J by 1 base, leaving 8 bases between them. This CDR3 is 14 amino acids long. Germline V lookup: CDR1 LGHNA, CDR2 YNFKEQ. CDR3 region: CASSQPDSNTEAFF. As DNA, the CDR3 is TGTGCCAGCAGCCAACCAGATTCGAACACTGAAGCTTTCTTT.

The chain carries TRBV7-3 and TRBJ2-3; 8 bases fit TRBD1. The trim removed 5 bases at V and 0 bases at J, leaving 10 bases unmatched. This CDR3 region has 17 residues. Germline values: CDR1 SGHTA, CDR2 FQGTGA. The CDR3 DNA reads TGTGCCAGCAGCCCGGGCCGGACAGGGCGTAGCACAGATACGCAGTATTTT. Protein product: CASSPGRTGRSTDTQYF.

There are a few counts of this clone. The chain uses TRBV19 and TRBJ2-3, with D perhaps TRBD1 (6 bases). The CDR3 consists of 16 residues. V lost 3 bases and J lost 6, with 19 bases in between. Germline V gene lookup returns CDR1 LNHDA and CDR2 SQIVND (reference sequence). CDR3 protein: CASSILWQGRIDTQYF. The CDR3 DNA sequence: TGTGCCAGTAGTATTCTCTGGCAGGGGCGAATCGATACGCAGTATTTT.

The rearrangement joins TRBV30 to TRBJ2-4; D could derive from TRBD1 or TRBD2 (5 bases each). V gave up 0 bases and J gave up 1 base, with 16 bases separating them. Germline V lookup: CDR1 GTSNPN, CDR2 SVGIG (reference sequence). The CDR3 length is 17 residues. The DNA for the CDR3 is TGTGCCTGGAGTGTAGGGGTCGGGGTAGTGGCCAAAAACATTCAGTACTTC. Protein sequence: CAWSVGVGVVAKNIQYF.

The rearrangement joins TRBV18 to TRBJ2-7; 14 bases map to TRBD2. This CDR3 region has 15 residues. From germline, CDR1 is KGHSH and CDR2 LQKENI. Germline trimming cut 6 bases from V and 6 bases from J; bases unmatched to any gene: 7. CDR3 sequence reads: CASSQGLAGAREQYF. In nucleotides, the CDR3 is TGTGCCAGCTCCCAGGGACTAGCGGGAGCTCGCGAGCAGTACTTC.

V usage is TRBV5-1 and J usage is TRBJ2-1, with 8 bases fitting TRBD1. Losses at the gene ends were 0 bases for V and 7 bases for J; bases not matched to a gene: 3. Germline CDR1 and CDR2: SGHRS and YFSETQ. The CDR3 covers 14 residues. In DNA form, the CDR3 reads TGCGCCAGCAGCTTGGCAGACAGGGGTAATGAGCAGTTCTTC. It yields the protein CASSLADRGNEQFF.

The gene calls are TRBV5-4 and TRBJ2-3; tentative D call: TRBD2 (6 bases). Per germline, CDR1 SGHNT and CDR2 YYREEE (reference sequence). V was shortened by 1 base and J by 4 bases, with 13 bases between the two germline ends. This CDR3 region has 15 residues. The CDR3: CASSLRAGKPDTQYF. In nucleotides, the CDR3 is TGTGCCAGCAGCTTGCGGGCGGGAAAGCCAGATACGCAGTATTTT.

The V and J genes are TRBV4-2 and TRBJ2-1; 9 positions match TRBD2. This CDR3 region has 15 residues. The junction had 6 bases not matched to a gene; V was cut back by 2 bases and J by 7 bases. Looked up from germline, CDR1 is LGHNA and CDR2 is YNFKEQ. The CDR3 sequence: CASSQPGTSRNEQFF. CDR3 nucleotide sequence: TGTGCCAGCAGCCAACCCGGGACTAGCAGGAATGAGCAGTTCTTC.

The V and J genes are TRBV2 and TRBJ1-6; tentatively, D is TRBD1 (5 bases). The V end lost 10 bases, the J end lost 6 bases, and 13 bases lay between the germline ends. The germline gives CDR1 SNHLY, CDR2 FYNNEI. CDR3 length: 13 amino acids. CDR3 nucleotide sequence: TGTGCCACCGCTTGGGGGGGTAATTCACCCCTCCACTTT. Its translation: CATAWGGNSPLHF.

V usage is TRBV25-1 and J usage is TRBJ1-1, with D unclear. Germline CDR1 and CDR2: MGHDK and SYGVNS. Between the trimmed V and J ends, which lost 3 bases and 5 bases, there was a span of 13 bases. The CDR3 covers 14 residues. In DNA, the CDR3 is TGTGCCAGCAGTGAGACGGGAGGGATAACTGAAGCTTTCTTT. Translating gives CASSETGGITEAFF.

The chain carries TRBV4-1 and TRBJ1-4, with 8 positions matching TRBD1. V shed 4 bases and J 8 bases; nucleotides not matched to a gene: 15. CDR3 length: 17 residues. Germline lookup yields CDR1 MGHRA and CDR2 YSYEKL. In nucleotides, the CDR3 is TGCGCCAGCAGCCGCAAGCAGACAGGGGCCGGAAACGAAAAACTGTTTTTT. Protein: CASSRKQTGAGNEKLFF.

The V call is TRBV9, the J call TRBJ1-2, with 7 nucleotides matching TRBD1. After removal of 4 bases from V and 2 bases from J, the junction contained 5 bases not matched to a gene. The germline gives CDR1 SGDLS, CDR2 YYNGEE. CDR3 length: 14 amino acids. In DNA, the CDR3 is TGTGCCAGCAGCTGGGCAGGGGGGAACTATGGCTACACCTTC. Amino acid sequence: CASSWAGGNYGYTF.

The CDR3 loop is CASSLGLGTSEQETQYF. The CDR3 DNA reads as TGTGCCAGCAGCTTAGGACTTGGGACTAGCGAGCAAGAGACCCAGTACTTC. The V call is TRBV11-2, the J call TRBJ2-5; 10 bases are a match to TRBD2. Trimming took 1 base from V and 2 from J; bases not matched to a gene: 7. Per germline, CDR1 SGHAT and CDR2 FQNNGV. This CDR3 spans 17 amino acids.